These 7 T cell receptor beta chains share one sample of origin, sequenced in a study of graft-versus-host responses after intestinal transplantation. The antigens for these receptors are not known. Using immunoSEQ multiplex PCR, the repertoire was profiled, and TCRdb retains in-frame clones only, with some absent. This sample has 140,000 or so clones; about 90% occur once, and the top ten carry 0.19%. The sequences come from unstimulated CD4+ T cells sorted from spleen or lymph node cells, collected before intestinal transplant. These receptor sequences come from a human donor who received an intestinal transplant.

As regards this clone: Other DNA sequences within the sample encode an identical CDR3. The J gene is TRBJ2-1, the V gene TRBV5-1; 11 bases are shared with TRBD2. Germline V gene sequence: CDR1 SGHRS, CDR2 YFSETQ. There are 15 residues in the CDR3. V gave up 1 base and J gave up 4 bases; unmatched junction bases: 1. Here the CDR3 reads CASSLTSGSYNEQFF. CDR3 nucleotides: TGCGCCAGCAGCTTGACTAGCGGGAGTTACAATGAGCAGTTCTTC.

This chain uses TRBV30 with TRBJ1-2, with a possible D match to TRBD1 (5 bases). Deletions cut 4 bases from V and 2 bases from J, with 11 bases between. In germline, CDR1 is GTSNPN, CDR2 SVGIG (reference sequence). The CDR3 extends over 13 amino acids. The CDR3 here is CAWISGQNYGYTF. The CDR3, as DNA: TGTGCCTGGATATCGGGGCAGAACTATGGCTACACCTTC.

This chain links TRBV28 with TRBJ1-4; 7 nucleotides agree with TRBD1. The CDR3 is made up of 13 amino acids. V shed 8 bases and J 2 bases; nucleotides not matched to a gene: 2. The germline V gene encodes CDR1 MDHEN and CDR2 SYDVKM. CDR3 sequence reads: CASWGQTNEKLFF. In DNA, the CDR3 is TGTGCCAGCTGGGGACAGACTAATGAAAAACTGTTTTTT.

This clone was found once. The rearrangement joins TRBV4-3 to TRBJ2-7; TRBD1 is a possible D gene (5 bases). Germline CDR1 reads LGHNA; CDR2 reads YSLEER. V lost 4 bases and J 1 base, leaving 17 bases between the germline ends. This CDR3 region has 16 residues. The CDR3 DNA reads as TGCGCCAGCAGCCTCTCGATAGGGCAGGGATCCTACGAGCAGTACTTC. The encoded protein is CASSLSIGQGSYEQYF.

This chain connects TRBV18 to TRBJ2-5; D possibly corresponds to TRBD2 (5 bases). Germline CDR1 reads KGHSH; CDR2 reads LQKENI. The CDR3 sequence is 15 residues long. V was cut by 6 bases and J by 4 bases, with 18 bases left in between. The CDR3 loop reads CASSPTLDSAETQYF. CDR3 bases: TGTGCCAGCTCGCCGACTTTGGACTCTGCAGAGACCCAGTACTTC.

The V gene is TRBV19, the J gene TRBJ2-7; D call uncertain. The V end lost 3 bases, the J end lost 1 base, and 13 bases lay between the germline ends. CDR3 length: 15 amino acids. The germline gives CDR1 LNHDA, CDR2 SQIVND (reference sequence). The CDR3 DNA reads TGTGCCAGTAGTATTCCATCCAAAGGATCCTACGAGCAGTACTTC. Residues: CASSIPSKGSYEQYF.

The gene calls are TRBV28 and TRBJ2-1, with 9 bases that match TRBD2. This CDR3 has 15 amino acids. V gave up 6 bases and J gave up 0 bases; unmatched junction bases: 3. In germline, CDR1 is MDHEN, CDR2 SYDVKM. The CDR3 reads CASSLSGSSYNEQFF. CDR3 DNA sequence: TGTGCCAGCAGCCTTAGCGGGAGCTCCTACAATGAGCAGTTCTTC.